A selection of T cell receptor beta chains follows, all from one sample in a study of CD8 T cells in ankylosing spondylitis. TCRdb redid the calling of the 5' RACE reads with MiXCR, one entry per CDR3 protein. The sample shows 750,000 to 850,000 distinct CDR3 sequences, about 11% of them seen only once. The sequenced material came from blood, either unsorted or a sorted T cell fraction (not recorded which). The receptors here all came from a male donor with ankylosing spondylitis. Both conserved end residues are part of each CDR3. The D gene is left open where the match is weak. Where a row states a size, it is once, few, many or the class of an expanded clone; other rows omit it.

length	V	J	size	D	CDR3	DNA
14	TRBV6-2/TRBV6-3	TRBJ2-3	many	.	CASSYDPLSDTQYF	TGTGCCAGCAGTTACGATCCCCTCTCAGATACGCAGTATTTT
16	TRBV9	TRBJ1-3	.	.	CASSVVGGNSGNTIYF	TGTGCCAGCAGCGTAGTGGGCGGAAACTCTGGAAACACCATATATTTT
13	TRBV10-3	TRBJ1-1	.	.	CAISDILNTEAFF	TGTGCCATCAGCGACATCCTGAACACTGAAGCTTTCTTT
16	TRBV20-1	TRBJ1-1	.	.	CSASLSRGRTGTEAFF	TGCAGTGCTAGTCTGTCCAGGGGCCGAACTGGTACTGAAGCTTTCTTT
15	TRBV7-9	TRBJ1-4	.	.	CASSLMRGPLGKLFF	TGTGCCAGCAGCTTAATGAGGGGCCCTTTAGGAAAACTGTTTTTT
18	TRBV11-3	TRBJ2-3	many	TRBD2	CASGWGLAGEVRTDTQYF	TGTGCCAGCGGCTGGGGACTAGCGGGAGAAGTCCGCACAGATACGCAGTATTTT
15	TRBV5-1	TRBJ1-6	.	.	CASSLAGAGNSPLHF	TGCGCCAGCAGCTTGGCAGGGGCAGGAAATTCACCCCTCCACTTT
13	TRBV29-1	TRBJ2-1	many	TRBD1	CSVDPTGGNEQFF	TGCAGCGTTGACCCGACAGGGGGGAATGAGCAGTTCTTC
14	TRBV10-1	TRBJ2-7	.	TRBD2	CASSSSGTSYDQYF	TGCGCCAGCAGTAGCTCCGGGACTAGCTACGACCAGTACTTC
18	TRBV7-7	TRBJ2-1	few	TRBD2	CASSLGAGRAGGDNEQFF	TGTGCTAGCAGCTTAGGTGCCGGGAGGGCCGGTGGGGACAATGAGCAGTTCTTC
13	TRBV12-3/TRBV12-4	TRBJ1-1	few	.	CASSLGQGSRNFF	TGTGCCAGCAGTTTGGGGCAGGGGTCGCGCAACTTCTTT
16	TRBV15	TRBJ2-1	.	TRBD2	CATSRAGGSRVNEQFF	TGTGCCACCAGCAGAGCCGGGGGGTCCCGGGTCAATGAGCAGTTCTTC
15	TRBV20-1	TRBJ2-7	few	TRBD1	CSAQQTGQPSYEQYF	TGCAGTGCCCAACAAACGGGACAGCCCTCCTACGAGCAGTACTTC
12	TRBV20-1	TRBJ2-5	few	.	CSAFGTAGTQYF	TGCAGTGCCTTTGGGACCGCCGGGACCCAGTACTTC
15	TRBV7-2	TRBJ1-2	.	.	CASSLDRGSFYGYTF	TGTGCCAGCAGCTTAGATAGGGGCAGCTTCTATGGCTACACCTTC
15	TRBV20-1	TRBJ2-3	.	TRBD2	CSASGGGDRTDTQYF	TGCAGTGCTTCGGGGGGGGGGGACCGCACAGATACGCAGTATTTT
14	TRBV29-1	TRBJ2-3	many	TRBD1	CSALRGYRGNTQYF	TGCAGCGCTTTACGTGGCTACAGGGGCAATACGCAGTATTTT
15	TRBV5-1	TRBJ2-3	once	TRBD1	CASSSGDRGTDTQYF	TGCGCCAGCAGCTCAGGTGACAGGGGGACAGATACGCAGTATTTT
15	TRBV7-2	TRBJ1-4	.	.	CASSLAAGGGEKLFF	TGTGCCAGCAGCTTAGCAGCTGGAGGGGGTGAAAAACTGTTTTTT
15	TRBV25-1	TRBJ1-4	few	.	CASSSMGEFDEKLFF	TGTGCCAGCAGTTCAATGGGGGAGTTCGATGAAAAACTGTTTTTT
16	TRBV5-1	TRBJ1-1	few	TRBD1	CASSLQLGQGMGEAFF	TGCGCCAGCAGCTTGCAGCTGGGACAGGGGATGGGTGAAGCTTTCTTT
15	TRBV5-1	TRBJ1-4	many	.	CASSLAGKRHEKLFF	TGCGCCAGCAGCTTGGCCGGGAAGCGACATGAAAAACTGTTTTTT
14	TRBV7-2	TRBJ2-1	many	.	CASSLVGRINEQFF	TGTGCCAGCAGCTTAGTAGGTCGTATCAATGAGCAGTTCTTC
17	TRBV29-1	TRBJ2-5	.	TRBD2	CSVEDIYGRAFDETQYF	TGCAGCGTTGAAGATATATACGGGAGGGCCTTTGACGAGACCCAGTACTTC
18	TRBV9	TRBJ2-2	.	TRBD2	CASSLLAGGPVVGGELFF	TGTGCCAGCAGTCTACTAGCGGGGGGGCCTGTCGTCGGCGGGGAGCTGTTTTTT
13	TRBV6-6	TRBJ2-3	few	TRBD2	CASRGGVTDTQYF	TGTGCCAGCAGGGGAGGGGTCACAGATACGCAGTATTTT
14	TRBV10-3	TRBJ2-7	.	TRBD1	CAISPLRDSYEQYF	TGTGCCATCAGCCCACTTCGGGACAGCTACGAGCAGTACTTC
16	TRBV25-1	TRBJ2-2	few	TRBD2	CASSLRVAGNTGELFF	TGTGCCAGCAGTCTACGGGTAGCGGGAAACACCGGGGAGCTGTTTTTT
16	TRBV11-2	TRBJ2-7	.	TRBD1	CASSSFPDRVPYEQYF	TGTGCCAGCAGCTCTTTCCCGGACAGGGTCCCCTACGAGCAGTACTTC
16	TRBV20-1	TRBJ1-1	many	.	CSARARSRPGGTEAFF	TGCAGTGCTAGAGCCCGGAGCCGTCCCGGAGGCACTGAAGCTTTCTTT
16	TRBV20-1	TRBJ2-1	.	TRBD2	CSANPLAGDPRDEQFF	TGCAGTGCCAATCCTCTAGCGGGGGATCCTAGGGATGAGCAGTTCTTC
15	TRBV29-1	TRBJ2-5	many	.	CSVEEGTSVGETQYF	TGCAGCGTTGAAGAGGGGACGTCGGTAGGGGAGACCCAGTACTTC
15	TRBV2	TRBJ1-4	.	.	CASSVESGSGEKLFF	TGTGCCAGCAGTGTGGAGTCTGGGTCAGGGGAAAAACTGTTTTTT
13	TRBV7-9	TRBJ1-1	few	.	CASGYIRGEPAFF	TGTGCCAGCGGATATATTAGGGGTGAACCAGCTTTCTTT
15	TRBV10-3	TRBJ2-1	many	TRBD2	CGSTSGPSSYNEQFF	TGTGGTTCGACTAGCGGACCATCCTCCTACAATGAGCAGTTCTTC
14	TRBV29-1	TRBJ1-1	.	.	CSVEEQRASSGAFF	TGCAGCGTTGAAGAACAAAGAGCAAGTAGCGGAGCTTTCTTT
13	TRBV7-2	TRBJ2-7	many	TRBD1	CASSSRGTYEQYF	TGTGCCAGCAGCTCCAGGGGGACCTACGAGCAGTACTTC
16	TRBV5-5	TRBJ2-3	few	.	CASRGRWETSTDTQYF	TGTGCCAGCAGGGGTCGTTGGGAAACTAGCACAGATACGCAGTATTTT
16	TRBV20-1	TRBJ2-2	.	.	CSARDTRAGFTGELFF	TGCAGTGCTAGAGATACCAGGGCAGGATTCACCGGGGAGCTGTTTTTT
15	TRBV20-1	TRBJ2-3	.	TRBD2	CSARKQRGPGDTQYF	TGCAGTGCTAGAAAACAGCGGGGGCCCGGGGATACGCAGTATTTT
16	TRBV12-3/TRBV12-4	TRBJ1-1	.	.	CASYQWGSRLAAEAFF	TGTGCCAGTTATCAATGGGGCAGCCGGCTTGCGGCTGAAGCTTTCTTT
15	TRBV9	TRBJ2-2	.	TRBD1	CASSVSGQYTGELFF	TGTGCCAGCAGCGTATCGGGACAGTACACCGGGGAGCTGTTTTTT
12	TRBV13	TRBJ2-7	.	.	CASSSARSEQYF	TGTGCCAGCAGCTCCGCTCGTTCCGAGCAGTACTTC
15	TRBV7-2	TRBJ1-1	few	.	CASSLGHLRDTEAFF	TGTGCCAGCAGCTTAGGCCACCTAAGGGACACTGAAGCTTTCTTT
12	TRBV7-3	TRBJ1-3	.	.	CASSDMGNTIYF	TGTGCCAGCAGCGACATGGGAAACACCATATATTTT
15	TRBV4-2	TRBJ2-7	.	.	CASSHTGRFGDEQYF	TGTGCCAGCAGCCATACTGGGAGGTTTGGGGACGAGCAGTACTTC
12	TRBV28	TRBJ1-2	.	.	CASRIDSYGYTF	TGTGCCAGCAGAATCGACAGCTATGGCTACACCTTC
15	TRBV9	TRBJ1-2	.	.	CASSPRTVDNYGYTF	TGTGCCAGCAGCCCCCGGACAGTTGATAACTATGGCTACACCTTC
13	TRBV29-1	TRBJ1-5	.	TRBD1	CSVAGTADQPQHF	TGCAGCGTTGCAGGGACAGCCGATCAGCCCCAGCATTTT
14	TRBV5-1	TRBJ1-6	.	.	CASSFGNRLSPLHF	TGCGCCAGCAGCTTTGGGAACCGTCTCTCACCCCTCCACTTT
15	TRBV27	TRBJ1-4	many	.	CASSFDSTTNEKLFF	TGTGCCAGCAGTTTCGACAGTACAACTAATGAAAAACTGTTTTTT
15	TRBV15	TRBJ1-2	.	.	CATSSYRALNYGYTF	TGTGCCACCAGCAGCTACAGGGCCCTTAACTATGGCTACACCTTC
15	TRBV12-3/TRBV12-4	TRBJ1-3	.	.	CASSFRGGSGNTIYF	TGTGCCAGCAGTTTCCGTGGGGGTTCTGGAAACACCATATATTTT
15	TRBV12-3/TRBV12-4	TRBJ2-3	few	.	CASSVTPGTTDTQYF	TGTGCCAGCAGCGTAACTCCAGGGACCACAGATACGCAGTATTTT
13	TRBV12-3/TRBV12-4	TRBJ1-1	many	.	CASRPGVGTEAFF	TGTGCCAGCAGACCAGGGGTAGGAACTGAAGCTTTCTTT